This TCR beta chain emerged from a study of beta chain features in type 1 diabetes (dated by TCRdb to the late 2010s). At the level of the whole study: Patients and healthy donors did not differ in mean age, gender distribution, total cell number or subset yield. A total of 100 million to 140 million sorted cells were examined across all samples, and the number of cells per subset was strongly correlated with RNA yield. The study compared the TCRB repertoires of sorted circulating CD4+ T cell subsets in recently diagnosed type 1 diabetes patients with those in matched healthy donors. Whereas all 28 donors provided naive and central memory subsets, regulatory and stem cell-like memory subsets were isolated from just 8 patients and about 8 healthy donors. Study-level results and caveats: Fewer insertions and more nucleotide deletions at VDJ recombination sites were observed in patients with type 1 diabetes, implying thymic rearrangement abnormalities. The naive, central memory and regulatory TCRB repertoires appeared to resemble one another more closely among patients than among healthy donors. Shorter templates might have been favored by PCR, but patient and control samples were amplified and corrected together, so both groups would have been affected equally by any skew. Because cDNA was sequenced instead of genomic DNA, highly expressing activated cells could be over-represented, though the groups showed no difference in activation or CD3 levels. Because the HLA sub-analyses included only small numbers of individuals, any influence of HLA type on TCRB rearrangement was left unresolved. Type 1 diabetes patients showed a moderate but significant shortening of TCRB CDR3 length in all four CD4+ subsets.

For this clone: Its antigen is unknown. The record has no base qualities; no much larger clone is one base away.

For this chain, trimming is 8 bases at the V end and 4 bases at the J end, and the number of junction bases without a gene match is 9. The CDR3, cysteine through phenylalanine, is 13 amino acids long. This entry keeps only the CDR3 DNA: 39 bases, framed from base 1. Looking up the germline V gene (reference sequence) yields CDR1 GTSNPN and CDR2 SVGIG. The High Capacity cDNA Reverse Transcription Kit was used to reverse transcribe all of the isolated RNA, meaning that expressed TCRB transcripts were what got sequenced. Naive, central memory and regulatory T cell samples underwent deep immunoSEQ sequencing, averaging about 3.57 million total reads per sample. After sorted cells were lysed in RLT buffer, RNA was extracted with DNase-treated RNeasy Micro or Mini kits, with the choice depending on cell number. To prevent cross-contamination, each cell subset was processed individually, whereas patient and healthy donor samples were processed jointly. The immunoSEQ multiplex PCR was used to amplify TCRB sequences from cDNA, yielding 87-bp fragments that span the CDR3 region. Amplicons were sequenced on the Illumina HiSeq platform. As for the authors' bioinformatics: Synthetic template baselines were used to correct PCR bias computationally, reads within Hamming distance 2 were collapsed, and singletons that could not be merged were discarded. Reads were aligned against IMGT to assign V, D and J genes, CDR3 length and insertions or deletions at six rearrangement sites. Within each subset, clonotype counts were normalized to sorted cell number, and only after that were true diversity and Gini coefficients computed with the tcR R package. The overlap coefficient, calculated on TCRB nucleotide sequences, was used to measure repertoire sharing. The source is immuneACCESS, and TCRdb retained only in-frame sequences with V and J called. Part of the clones is not carried over; for the studies checked, unresolved V genes explain less than half of this, and the remainder is unexplained. D and trimming come from the DNA, and the V and J calls and clone size come from that table. Within this sample are 100,000 to 150,000 clones, with 17% of them counted one time only. The top ten clonotypes cover about 2.4% of the sample.

Each donor gave one peripheral blood draw, about 100 mL on average, collected into heparinised tubes. A BD FACSAria II was used to sort naive, central memory, regulatory and stem cell-like memory CD4+ T cells with a panel that included CD45RO, CCR7, CD25, CD127, CD95 and CD27. A purity above 95% was achieved for all sorted populations. PBMCs were separated immediately by Lymphoprep density gradient centrifugation and were stained directly, without being cultured. So that batch effects would be minimized, each experiment stained and sorted samples in pairs, pairing one healthy donor with one patient.

The sequence links TRBV30 to TRBJ2-7; 9 of the junction bases match TRBD1. Sample: central memory CD4+ T cells from blood. The receptor was derived from a man aged 18 to 30 with type 1 diabetes. The sequence in DNA is TGTGCCCGGCAGTCGGACAGGGGTTACGAGCAGTACTTC. It translates as CARQSDRGYEQYF.